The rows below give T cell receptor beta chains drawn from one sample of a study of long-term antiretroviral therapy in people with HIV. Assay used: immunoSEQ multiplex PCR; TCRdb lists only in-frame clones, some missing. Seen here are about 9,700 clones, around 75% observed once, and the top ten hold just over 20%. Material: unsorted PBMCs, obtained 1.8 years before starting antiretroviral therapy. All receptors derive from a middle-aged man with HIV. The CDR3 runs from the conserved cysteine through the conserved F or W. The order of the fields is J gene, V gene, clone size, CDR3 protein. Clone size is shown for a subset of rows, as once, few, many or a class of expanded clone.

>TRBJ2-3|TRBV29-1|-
CSVATGEDTQYF
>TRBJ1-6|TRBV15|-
CATSRDRNLDSPLHF
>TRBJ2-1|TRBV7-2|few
CASSLEAPREQFF
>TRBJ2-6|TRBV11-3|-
CASGQGATGANVLTF
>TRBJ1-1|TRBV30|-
CAWSTGGKEAFF
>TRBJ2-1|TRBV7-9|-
CASSRDSGGDEQFF
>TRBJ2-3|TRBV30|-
CAWSERDTQYF
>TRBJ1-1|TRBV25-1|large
CASSEFRGVNTEAFF
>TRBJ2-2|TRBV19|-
CASSPLSLRNTGELFF
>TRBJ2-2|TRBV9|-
CASSQSGTSTGELFF
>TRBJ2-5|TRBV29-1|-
CSVGTGLRETQYF
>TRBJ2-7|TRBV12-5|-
CASGPGGAYEQYF
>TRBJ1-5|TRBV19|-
CATGSEQPQHF
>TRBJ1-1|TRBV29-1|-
CSAGRTEAFF
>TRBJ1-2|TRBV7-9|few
CASSWTGGGYGYTF
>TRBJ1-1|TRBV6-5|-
CASSPGQGTEAFF
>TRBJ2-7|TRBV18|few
CASSRAPGTYEQYF
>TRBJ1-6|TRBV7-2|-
CASSSGGTANSPLHF
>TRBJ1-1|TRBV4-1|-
CASSQDYAGTEAFF
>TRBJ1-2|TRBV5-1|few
CASSPDPGSPNYGYTF
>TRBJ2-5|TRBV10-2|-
CASSTVSQETQYF
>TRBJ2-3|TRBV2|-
CASSDGTTSTDTQYF
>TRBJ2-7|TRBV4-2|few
CASSQDSPRVAGGIDSSYEQYF
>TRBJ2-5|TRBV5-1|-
CASKGEETQYF
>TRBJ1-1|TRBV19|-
CATRVNTEAFF
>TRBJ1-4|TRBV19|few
CASSFSANEKLFF
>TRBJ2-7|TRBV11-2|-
CASSYQLAGAGEQYF
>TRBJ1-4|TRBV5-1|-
CASSLGQLTNEKLFF
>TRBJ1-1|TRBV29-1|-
CSVDRGNTEAFF
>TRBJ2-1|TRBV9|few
CASSISGSSYNEQFF
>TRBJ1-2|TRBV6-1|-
CASTWGSYGYTF
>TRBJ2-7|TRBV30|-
CAWSGGLAGSYEQYF
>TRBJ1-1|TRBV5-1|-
CASSDGDGNTEAFF
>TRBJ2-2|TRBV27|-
CASSLIGAPNTGELFF
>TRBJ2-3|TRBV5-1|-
CASSPAHSGDTQYF
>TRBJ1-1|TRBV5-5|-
CASSLAVGEAFF
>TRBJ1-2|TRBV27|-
CASWTGKGGYTF
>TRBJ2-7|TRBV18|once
CASSPTDSSYEQYF
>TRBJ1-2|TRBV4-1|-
CASSGWQGADGYTF
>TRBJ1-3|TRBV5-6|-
CASSFGDTIYF
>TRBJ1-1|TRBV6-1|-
CASRPTGNTEAFF
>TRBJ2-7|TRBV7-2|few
CASTIVGPSYEQYF